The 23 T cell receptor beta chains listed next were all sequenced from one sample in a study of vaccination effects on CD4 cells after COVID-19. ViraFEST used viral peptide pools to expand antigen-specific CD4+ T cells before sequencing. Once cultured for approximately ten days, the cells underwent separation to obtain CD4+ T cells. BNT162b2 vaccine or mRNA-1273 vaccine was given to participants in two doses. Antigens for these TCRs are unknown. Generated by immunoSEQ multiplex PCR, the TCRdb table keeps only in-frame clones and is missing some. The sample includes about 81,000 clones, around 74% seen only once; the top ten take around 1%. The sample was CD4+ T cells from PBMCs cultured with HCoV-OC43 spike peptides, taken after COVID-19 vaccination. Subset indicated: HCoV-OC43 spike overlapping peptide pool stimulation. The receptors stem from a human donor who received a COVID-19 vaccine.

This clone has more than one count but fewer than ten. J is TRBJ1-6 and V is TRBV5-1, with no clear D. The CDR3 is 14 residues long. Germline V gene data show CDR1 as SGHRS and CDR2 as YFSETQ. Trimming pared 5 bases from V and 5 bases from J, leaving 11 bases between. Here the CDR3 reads CASRADGDNSPLHF. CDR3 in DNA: TGCGCCAGCAGAGCCGACGGGGATAATTCACCCCTCCACTTT.

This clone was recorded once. CDR3 coding DNA: TGTGCCTGGAGTGTACGTTTAGGGGGTAGCTATGGCTACACCTTC. Translation: CAWSVRLGGSYGYTF. The genes are TRBV30 and TRBJ1-2; perhaps TRBD1 as D (6 bases). The length of the CDR3 is 15 residues. Trimming took off 0 bases at V and 4 bases at J, with 15 bases between the two ends. The germline V gene encodes CDR1 GTSNPN and CDR2 SVGIG (reference sequence).

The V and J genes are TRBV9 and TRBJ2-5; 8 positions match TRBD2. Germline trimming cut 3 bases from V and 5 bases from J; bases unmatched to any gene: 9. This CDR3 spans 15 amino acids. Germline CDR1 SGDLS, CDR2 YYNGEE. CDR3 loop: CASSARSGGAETQYF. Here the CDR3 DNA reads TGTGCCAGCAGCGCCCGTTCCGGGGGGGCGGAGACCCAGTACTTC.

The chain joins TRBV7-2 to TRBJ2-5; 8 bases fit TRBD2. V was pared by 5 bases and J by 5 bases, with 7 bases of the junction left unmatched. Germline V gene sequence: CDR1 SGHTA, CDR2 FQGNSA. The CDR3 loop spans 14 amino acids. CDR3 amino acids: CASSPQTSAETQYF. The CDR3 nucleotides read TGTGCCAGCAGCCCGCAGACTAGCGCGGAGACCCAGTACTTC.

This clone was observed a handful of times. The CDR3 nucleotides read TGCGCCAGCAGCCAAGAGGCGTCCAATAGCAATCAGCCCCAGCATTTT. It codes for CASSQEASNSNQPQHF. The chain is built from TRBV4-1 and TRBJ1-5; no clear D. From germline, CDR1 is MGHRA and CDR2 YSYEKL. The V and J ends lost 0 bases and 0 bases respectively, with 9 bases between them. This CDR3 contains 16 residues.

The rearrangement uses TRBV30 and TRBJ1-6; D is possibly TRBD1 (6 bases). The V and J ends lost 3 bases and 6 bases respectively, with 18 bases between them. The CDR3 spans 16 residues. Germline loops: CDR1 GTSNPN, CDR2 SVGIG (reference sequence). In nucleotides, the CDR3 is TGTGCCTGGAGAATTATGGGGGGCCCTATTAATTCACCCCTCCACTTT. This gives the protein CAWRIMGGPINSPLHF.

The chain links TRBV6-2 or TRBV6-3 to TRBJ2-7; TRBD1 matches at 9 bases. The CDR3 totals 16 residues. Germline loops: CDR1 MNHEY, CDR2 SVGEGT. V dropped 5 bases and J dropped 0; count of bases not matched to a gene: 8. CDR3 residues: CASSDPGQGTSYEQYV. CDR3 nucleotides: TGTGCCAGCAGTGACCCGGGACAGGGAACCTCCTACGAGCAGTACGTC.

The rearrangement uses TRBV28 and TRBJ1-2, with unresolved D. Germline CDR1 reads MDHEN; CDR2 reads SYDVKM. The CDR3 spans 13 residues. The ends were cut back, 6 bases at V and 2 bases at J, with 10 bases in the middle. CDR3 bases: TGTGCCAGCAGCCGAGGTGGGAACTATGGCTACACCTTC. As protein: CASSRGGNYGYTF.

The CDR3: CASSPVDRAEAFF. The CDR3 bases are TGTGCCAGCAGCCCCGTTGACAGGGCTGAAGCTTTCTTT. The chain joins TRBV7-9 to TRBJ1-1; 7 nucleotides match TRBD1. Trimming at V came to 5 bases and at J to 6 bases, leaving 6 bases not matched to a gene. The CDR3 runs to 13 residues. In germline, CDR1 is SEHNR, CDR2 FQNEAQ (reference sequence).

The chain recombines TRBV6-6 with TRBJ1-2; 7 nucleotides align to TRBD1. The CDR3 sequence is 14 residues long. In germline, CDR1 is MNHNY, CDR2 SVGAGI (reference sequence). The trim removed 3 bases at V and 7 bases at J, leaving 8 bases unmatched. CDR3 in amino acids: CASSYKGQSGGYTF. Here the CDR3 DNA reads TGTGCCAGCAGTTATAAGGGACAGTCAGGTGGCTACACCTTC.

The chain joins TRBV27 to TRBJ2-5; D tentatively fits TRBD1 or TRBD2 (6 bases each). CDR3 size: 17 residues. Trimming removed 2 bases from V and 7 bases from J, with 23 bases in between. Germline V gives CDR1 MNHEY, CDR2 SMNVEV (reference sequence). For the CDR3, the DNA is TGTGCCAGCAGTTTAAGTAACGGGGGCCTCCCCTTCGGGACCCAGTACTTC. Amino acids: CASSLSNGGLPFGTQYF.

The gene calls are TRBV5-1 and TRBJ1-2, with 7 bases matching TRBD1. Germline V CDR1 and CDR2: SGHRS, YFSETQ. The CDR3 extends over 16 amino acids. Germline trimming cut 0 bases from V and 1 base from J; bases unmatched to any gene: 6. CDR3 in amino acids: CASSLGGQIFNYGYTF. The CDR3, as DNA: TGCGCCAGCAGCTTGGGGGGACAGATTTTTAACTATGGCTACACCTTC.

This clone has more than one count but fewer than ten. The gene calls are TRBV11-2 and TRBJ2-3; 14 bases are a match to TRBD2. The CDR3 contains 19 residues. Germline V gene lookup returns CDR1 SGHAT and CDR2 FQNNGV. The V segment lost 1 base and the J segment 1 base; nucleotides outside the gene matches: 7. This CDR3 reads CASSLGGGLAGVRTDTQYF. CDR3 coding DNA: TGTGCCAGCAGCTTAGGAGGGGGACTAGCGGGGGTCCGCACAGATACGCAGTATTTT.

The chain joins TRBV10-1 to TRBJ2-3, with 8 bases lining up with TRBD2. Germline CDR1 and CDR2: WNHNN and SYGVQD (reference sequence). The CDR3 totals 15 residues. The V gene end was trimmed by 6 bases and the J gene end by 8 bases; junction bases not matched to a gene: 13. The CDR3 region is CASSGISRGGLTQYF. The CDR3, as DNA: TGCGCCAGCAGCGGAATCAGCCGGGGGGGGCTTACGCAGTATTTT.

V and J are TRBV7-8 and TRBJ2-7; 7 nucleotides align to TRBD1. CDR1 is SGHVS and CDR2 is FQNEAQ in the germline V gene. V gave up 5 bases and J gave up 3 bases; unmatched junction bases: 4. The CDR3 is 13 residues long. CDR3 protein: CASSRDRDYEQYV. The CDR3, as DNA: TGTGCCAGCAGCAGAGACAGGGACTACGAGCAGTACGTC.

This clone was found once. The CDR3 region is CASSESGLNNQPQHF. In DNA, the CDR3 is TGTGCCAGCAGTGAGTCAGGGCTTAACAATCAGCCCCAGCATTTT. The chain combines TRBV6-1 with TRBJ1-5; D perhaps matches TRBD1 (5 bases). Trimming took off 3 bases at V and 3 bases at J, with 12 bases between the two ends. CDR3 length: 15 residues. Per the germline V gene, CDR1 is MNHNS and CDR2 is SASEGT.

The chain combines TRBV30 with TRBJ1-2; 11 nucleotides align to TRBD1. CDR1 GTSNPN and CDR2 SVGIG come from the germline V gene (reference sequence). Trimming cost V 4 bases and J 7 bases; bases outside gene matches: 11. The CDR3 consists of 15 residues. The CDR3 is CAWTPRGQGGGGYTF. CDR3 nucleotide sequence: TGTGCCTGGACCCCTCGGGGACAGGGGGGCGGTGGCTACACCTTC.

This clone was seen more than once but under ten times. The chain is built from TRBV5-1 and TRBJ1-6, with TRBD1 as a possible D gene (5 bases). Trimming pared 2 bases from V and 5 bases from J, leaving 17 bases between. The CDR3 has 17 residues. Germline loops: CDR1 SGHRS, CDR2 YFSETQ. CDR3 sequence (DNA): TGCGCCAGCAGCTTCAATTCAGAGGGACGGAATAATTCACCCCTCCACTTT. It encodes CASSFNSEGRNNSPLHF.

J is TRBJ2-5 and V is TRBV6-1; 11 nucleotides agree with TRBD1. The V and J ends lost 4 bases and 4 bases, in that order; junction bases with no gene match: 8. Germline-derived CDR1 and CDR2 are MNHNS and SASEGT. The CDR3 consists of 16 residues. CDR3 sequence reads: CASSAGPGTGGETQYF. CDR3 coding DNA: TGTGCCAGCAGTGCAGGTCCCGGGACAGGGGGAGAGACCCAGTACTTC.

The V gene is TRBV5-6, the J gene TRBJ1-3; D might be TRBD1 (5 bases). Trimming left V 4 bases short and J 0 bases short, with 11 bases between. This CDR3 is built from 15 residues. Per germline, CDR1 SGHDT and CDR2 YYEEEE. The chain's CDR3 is CASSPQANSGNTIYF. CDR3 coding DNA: TGTGCCAGCAGCCCACAGGCCAACTCTGGAAACACCATATATTTT. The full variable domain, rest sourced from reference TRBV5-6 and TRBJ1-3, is DAGVTQSPTHLIKTRGQQVTLRCSPKSGHDTVSWYQQALGQGPQFIFQYYEEEERQRGNFPDRFSGHQFPNYSSELNVNALLLGDSALYLCASSPQANSGNTIYFGEGSWLTVV.

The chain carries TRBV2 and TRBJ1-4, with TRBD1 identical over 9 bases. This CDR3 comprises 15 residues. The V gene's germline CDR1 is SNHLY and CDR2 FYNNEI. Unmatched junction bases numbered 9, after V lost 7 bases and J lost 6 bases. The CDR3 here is CASNSMDRGDEKLFF. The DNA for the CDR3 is TGTGCCAGCAACTCAATGGACAGGGGTGATGAAAAACTGTTTTTT.

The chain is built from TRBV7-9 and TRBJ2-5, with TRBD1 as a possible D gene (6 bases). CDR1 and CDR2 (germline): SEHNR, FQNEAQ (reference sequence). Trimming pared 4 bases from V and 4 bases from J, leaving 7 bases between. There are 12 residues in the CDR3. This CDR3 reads CASSWGPETQYF. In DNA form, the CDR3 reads TGTGCCAGCAGCTGGGGGCCAGAGACCCAGTACTTC.

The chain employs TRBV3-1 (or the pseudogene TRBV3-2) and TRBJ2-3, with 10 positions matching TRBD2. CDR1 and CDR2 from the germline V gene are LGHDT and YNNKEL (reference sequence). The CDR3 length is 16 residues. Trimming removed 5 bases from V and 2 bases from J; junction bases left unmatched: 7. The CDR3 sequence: CASSTYSGGTTDTQYF. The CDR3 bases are TGTGCCAGCAGCACTTATAGCGGGGGGACCACAGATACGCAGTATTTT.